Only a few counts were recorded for the clone carrying this T cell receptor (beta chain). The antigen remains undetermined. The data are from a study of CD8 T cells in ankylosing spondylitis. The study's findings and limits: One TCR beta motif, made up of about 8 highly homologous variants, appeared characteristic of ankylosing spondylitis blood. It was reported that disease-linked clones were significantly enriched in matched ankylosing spondylitis synovial fluid.

Construction of TCR beta libraries was performed using quantitative 5'-RACE with molecular barcodes. TCRdb reprocessed the 5' RACE reads with MiXCR, giving one entry per CDR3 protein. The sample gives roughly 260,000 distinct CDR3 sequences, roughly 20% of which show up once; roughly 8% is in the top ten. This TCR was recovered from a male donor with ankylosing spondylitis or in good health (not recorded which). Material: blood, either unsorted or a sorted T cell fraction (not recorded which).

DNA of the CDR3: TGTGCCATCAGTGATGGACAGAGCTCCTACGAGCAGTACGTC. Protein: CAISDGQSSYEQYV. The chain recombines TRBV10-3 with TRBJ2-7; perhaps TRBD1 as D (6 bases). This CDR3 region has 14 residues. Trimming removed 3 bases from V and 0 bases from J, with 9 bases in between. Germline-derived CDR1 and CDR2 are ENHRY and SYGVKD.